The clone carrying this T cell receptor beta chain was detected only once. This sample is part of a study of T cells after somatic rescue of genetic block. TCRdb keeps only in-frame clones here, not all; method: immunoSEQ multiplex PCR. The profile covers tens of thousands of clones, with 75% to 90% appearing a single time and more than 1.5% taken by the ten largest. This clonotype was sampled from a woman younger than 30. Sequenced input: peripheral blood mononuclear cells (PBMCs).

The CDR3 nucleotides are TGTGCCAGCAGCATCTGGGACTTCACAGATACGCAGTATTTT. This gives the protein CASSIWDFTDTQYF. V and J are TRBV9 and TRBJ2-3, with a possible D match to TRBD2 (6 bases). Trimming pared 4 bases from V and 2 bases from J, leaving 11 bases between. CDR1 is SGDLS, CDR2 YYNGEE, per germline. This CDR3 spans 14 amino acids.